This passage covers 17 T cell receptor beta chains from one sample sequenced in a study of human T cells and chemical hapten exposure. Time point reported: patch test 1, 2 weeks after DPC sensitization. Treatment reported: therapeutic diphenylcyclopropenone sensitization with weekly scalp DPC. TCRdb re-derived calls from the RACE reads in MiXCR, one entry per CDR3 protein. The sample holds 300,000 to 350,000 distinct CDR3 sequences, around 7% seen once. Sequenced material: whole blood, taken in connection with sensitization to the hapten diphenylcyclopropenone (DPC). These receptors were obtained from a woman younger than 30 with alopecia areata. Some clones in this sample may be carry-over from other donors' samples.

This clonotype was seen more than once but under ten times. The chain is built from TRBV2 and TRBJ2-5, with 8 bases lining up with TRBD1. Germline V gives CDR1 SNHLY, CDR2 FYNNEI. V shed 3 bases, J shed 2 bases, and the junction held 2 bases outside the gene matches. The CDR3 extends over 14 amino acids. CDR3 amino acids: CASSERTGQETQYF. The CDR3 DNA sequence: TGTGCCAGCAGTGAGAGGACAGGGCAAGAGACCCAGTACTTC.

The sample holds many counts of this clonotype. The chain's CDR3 is CSGIWTGATDTQYF. For the CDR3, the DNA is TGCAGCGGGATATGGACAGGGGCCACAGATACGCAGTATTTT. This chain links TRBV29-1 with TRBJ2-3; 9 bases fit TRBD1. The CDR3 sequence is 14 residues long. The ends lost 7 bases at V and 2 bases at J; junction bases unmatched: 7. Germline V gene lookup returns CDR1 SQVTM and CDR2 ANQGSEA.

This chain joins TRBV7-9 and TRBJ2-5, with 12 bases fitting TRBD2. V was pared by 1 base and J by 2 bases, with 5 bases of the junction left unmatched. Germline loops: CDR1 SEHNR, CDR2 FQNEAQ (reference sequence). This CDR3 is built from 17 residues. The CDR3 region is CASSLGRLAGEQETQYF. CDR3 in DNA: TGTGCCAGCAGCTTAGGGAGACTAGCGGGAGAACAAGAGACCCAGTACTTC.

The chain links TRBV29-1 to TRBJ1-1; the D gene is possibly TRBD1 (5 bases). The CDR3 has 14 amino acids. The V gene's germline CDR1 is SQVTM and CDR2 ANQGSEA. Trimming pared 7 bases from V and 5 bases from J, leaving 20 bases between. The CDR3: CSAPLGDLGTEAFF. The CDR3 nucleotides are TGCAGCGCGCCCCTGGGGGACCTTGGAACTGAAGCTTTCTTT.

The CDR3 reads CSAPDRYTYNEQFF. The CDR3 region has the DNA TGCAGCGCTCCGGACAGGTATACCTACAATGAGCAGTTCTTC. V and J are TRBV29-1 and TRBJ2-1; TRBD1 matches at 7 bases. The CDR3 has 14 amino acids. Unmatched junction bases numbered 8, after V lost 7 bases and J lost 2 bases. The V gene's germline CDR1 is SQVTM and CDR2 ANQGSEA.

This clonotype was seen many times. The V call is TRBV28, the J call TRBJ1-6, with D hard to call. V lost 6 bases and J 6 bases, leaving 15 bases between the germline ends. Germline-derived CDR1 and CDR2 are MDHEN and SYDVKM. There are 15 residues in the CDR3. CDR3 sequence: CASRDILTGNSPLHF. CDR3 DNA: TGTGCCAGCAGAGACATCCTTACGGGTAATTCACCCCTCCACTTT. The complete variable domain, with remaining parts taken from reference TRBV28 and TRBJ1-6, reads DVKVTQSSRYLVKRTGEKVFLECVQDMDHENMFWYRQDPGLGLRLIYFSYDVKMKEKGDIPEGYSVSREKKERFSLILESASTNQTSMYLCASRDILTGNSPLHFGNGTRLTVT.

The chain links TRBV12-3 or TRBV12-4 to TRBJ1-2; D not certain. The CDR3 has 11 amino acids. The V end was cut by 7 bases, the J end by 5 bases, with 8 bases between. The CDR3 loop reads CASNQAYGYTF. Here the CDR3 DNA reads TGTGCCAGCAATCAGGCGTATGGCTACACCTTC.

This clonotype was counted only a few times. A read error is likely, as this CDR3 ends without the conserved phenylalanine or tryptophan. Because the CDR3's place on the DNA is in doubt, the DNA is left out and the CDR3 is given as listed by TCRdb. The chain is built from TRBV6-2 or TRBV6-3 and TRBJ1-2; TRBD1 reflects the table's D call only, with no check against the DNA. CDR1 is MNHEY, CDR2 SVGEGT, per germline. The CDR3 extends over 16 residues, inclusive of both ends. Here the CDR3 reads CASSYGRTPPGPPIFV.

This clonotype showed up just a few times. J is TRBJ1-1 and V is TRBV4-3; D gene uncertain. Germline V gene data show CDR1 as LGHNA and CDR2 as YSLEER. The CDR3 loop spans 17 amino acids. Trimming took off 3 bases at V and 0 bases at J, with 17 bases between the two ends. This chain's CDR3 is CASSQEVVGRMNTEAFF. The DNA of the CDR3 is TGCGCCAGCAGCCAGGAGGTAGTAGGTCGCATGAACACTGAAGCTTTCTTT.

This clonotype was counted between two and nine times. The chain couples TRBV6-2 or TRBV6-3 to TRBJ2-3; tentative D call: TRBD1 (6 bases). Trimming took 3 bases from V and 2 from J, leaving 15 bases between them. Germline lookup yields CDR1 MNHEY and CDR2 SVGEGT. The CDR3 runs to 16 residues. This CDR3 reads CASSYGGDPNTDTQYF. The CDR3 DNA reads TGTGCCAGCAGTTATGGGGGCGACCCGAACACAGATACGCAGTATTTT.

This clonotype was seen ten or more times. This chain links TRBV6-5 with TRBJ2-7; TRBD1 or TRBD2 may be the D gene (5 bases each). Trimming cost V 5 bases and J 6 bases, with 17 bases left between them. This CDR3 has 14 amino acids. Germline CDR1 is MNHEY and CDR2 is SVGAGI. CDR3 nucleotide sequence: TGTGCCAGCAGTGCCGTCAGGTCTGGGGGCGAGCAGTACTTC. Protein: CASSAVRSGGEQYF.

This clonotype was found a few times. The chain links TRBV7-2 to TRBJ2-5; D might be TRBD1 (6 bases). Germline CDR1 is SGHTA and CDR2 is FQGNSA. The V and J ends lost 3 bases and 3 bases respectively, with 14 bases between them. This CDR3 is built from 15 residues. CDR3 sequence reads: CASSFIVQGKETQYF. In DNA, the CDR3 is TGTGCCAGCAGCTTTATAGTACAGGGTAAAGAGACCCAGTACTTC.

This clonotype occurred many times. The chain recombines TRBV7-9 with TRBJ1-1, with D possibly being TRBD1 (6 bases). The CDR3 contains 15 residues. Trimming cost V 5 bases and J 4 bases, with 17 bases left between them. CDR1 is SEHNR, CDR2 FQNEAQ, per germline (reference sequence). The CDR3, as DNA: TGTGCCAGCAGCCCGCAGACAGGAAGGGGCACTGAAGCTTTCTTT. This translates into CASSPQTGRGTEAFF.

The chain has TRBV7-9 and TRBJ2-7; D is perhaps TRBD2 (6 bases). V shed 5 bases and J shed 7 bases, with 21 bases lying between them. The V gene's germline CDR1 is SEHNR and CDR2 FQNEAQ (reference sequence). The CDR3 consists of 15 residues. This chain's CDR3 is CASSPPGLGMLEQYF. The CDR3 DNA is TGTGCCAGCAGCCCGCCGGGACTGGGGATGCTGGAGCAGTACTTC.

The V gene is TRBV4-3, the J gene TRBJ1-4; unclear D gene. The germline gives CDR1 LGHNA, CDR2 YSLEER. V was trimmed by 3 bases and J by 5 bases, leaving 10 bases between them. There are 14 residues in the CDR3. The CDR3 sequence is CASSQEGYNEKLFF. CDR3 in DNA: TGCGCCAGCAGCCAGGAAGGTTACAATGAAAAACTGTTTTTT.

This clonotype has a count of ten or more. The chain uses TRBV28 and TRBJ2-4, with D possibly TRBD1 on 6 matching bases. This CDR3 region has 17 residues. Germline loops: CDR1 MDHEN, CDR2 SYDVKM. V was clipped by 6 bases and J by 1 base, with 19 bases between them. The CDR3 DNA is TGTGCCAGCAGGGGGGCCCTACAGGGAATGGCCAAAAACATTCAGTACTTC. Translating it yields CASRGALQGMAKNIQYF.

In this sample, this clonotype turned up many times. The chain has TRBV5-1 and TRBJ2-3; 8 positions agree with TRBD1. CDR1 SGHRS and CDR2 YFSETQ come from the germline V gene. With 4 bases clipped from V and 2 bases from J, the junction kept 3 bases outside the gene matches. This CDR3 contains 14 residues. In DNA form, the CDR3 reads TGCGCCAGCAGCAGGGGACAGGACACAGATACGCAGTATTTT. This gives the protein CASSRGQDTDTQYF.